A single sample is the source of the 22 T cell receptor beta chains below, sequenced in a study of cytomegalovirus exposure and HLA in healthy donors. The primer mix had 60 Vbeta and 13 Jbeta primers. Measured with immunoSEQ multiplex PCR; TCRdb has only the in-frame clones, and not every one. The sample has some 200,000 clones; roughly three quarters are singletons. The sequencing input was PBMCs. The source of these receptors is a man aged 50-59 years in good health and CMV-seronegative.

The chain uses TRBV5-1 and TRBJ2-7; TRBD2 matches at 9 bases. The V segment lost 3 bases and the J segment 10 bases; nucleotides outside the gene matches: 17. The CDR3 length is 16 residues. Germline V gives CDR1 SGHRS, CDR2 YFSETQ. For the CDR3, the DNA is TGCGCCAGCAGCTCTGATAGCGGGAGTCCCCCGGCCCATCAGTACTTC. It is translated as CASSSDSGSPPAHQYF. The full variable domain, completed using reference TRBV5-1 and TRBJ2-7, is KAGVTQTPRYLIKTRGQQVTLSCSPISGHRSVSWYQQTPGQGLQFLFEYFSETQRNKGNFPGRFSGRQFSNSRSEMNVSTLELGDSALYLCASSSDSGSPPAHQYFGPGTRLTVT.

V usage is TRBV2 and J usage is TRBJ2-3; 9 bases are a match to TRBD2. The V and J ends lost 6 bases and 10 bases, in that order; junction bases with no gene match: 14. The CDR3 length is 15 residues. CDR1 and CDR2 (germline): SNHLY, FYNNEI. The CDR3 sequence: CASRDRGRGGEAQYF. The CDR3 region has the DNA TGTGCCAGCAGGGACCGGGGGCGGGGGGGGGAGGCGCAGTATTTT.

This rearrangement joins TRBV5-1 to TRBJ1-1, with TRBD1 matching over 10 bases. Germline trimming cut 2 bases from V and 4 bases from J; bases unmatched to any gene: 2. CDR1 and CDR2 from the germline V gene are SGHRS and YFSETQ. CDR3 size: 14 residues. CDR3 DNA sequence: TGCGCCAGCAGCTTAGGGACAGGGGCCACTGAAGCTTTCTTT. As protein: CASSLGTGATEAFF.

The chain has TRBV18 and TRBJ1-1, with a possible D match to TRBD1 (5 bases). The CDR3 runs 14 residues. Germline lookup yields CDR1 KGHSH and CDR2 LQKENI. The V and J ends lost 2 bases and 1 base respectively, with 8 bases between them. This CDR3 is CASSPGAANTEAFF. For the CDR3, the DNA is TGTGCCAGCTCACCAGGGGCCGCGAACACTGAAGCTTTCTTT.

This clone has more than one count but fewer than ten. The chain joins TRBV7-2 to TRBJ1-5, with D possibly matching TRBD1 (5 bases). The CDR3 totals 16 residues. The V end was cut by 4 bases, the J end by 7 bases, with 20 bases between. Per germline, CDR1 SGHTA and CDR2 FQGNSA. In DNA, the CDR3 is TGTGCCAGCAGCTCCCTTCTTGACAGCCGGGCCCAGCCCCAGCATTTT. Its protein is CASSSLLDSRAQPQHF.

Only one count was recorded for this clone. The gene calls are TRBV6-4 and TRBJ2-3; perhaps TRBD1 as D (6 bases). Germline values: CDR1 MRHNA, CDR2 SNTAGT. Trimming cost V 2 bases and J 1 base, with 10 bases left between them. This CDR3 spans 15 amino acids. As DNA, the CDR3 is TGTGCCAGCAGTGACCCAGGGGCGGGCACAGATACGCAGTATTTT. This gives the protein CASSDPGAGTDTQYF.

This clone appeared once. The rearrangement joins TRBV7-9 to TRBJ2-1; perhaps TRBD1 as D (5 bases). In germline, CDR1 is SEHNR, CDR2 FQNEAQ (reference sequence). V lost 6 bases and J lost 7, with 10 bases in between. The CDR3 totals 12 residues. Here the CDR3 reads CASSSQGNEQFF. DNA of the CDR3: TGTGCCAGCAGTTCCCAGGGAAATGAGCAGTTCTTC.

The chain employs TRBV7-6 and TRBJ2-7; 7 nucleotides match TRBD1. CDR1 and CDR2 from the germline V gene are SGHVS and FNYEAQ. Unmatched junction bases numbered 0, after V lost 2 bases and J lost 2 bases. The CDR3 has 13 amino acids. The CDR3 bases are TGTGCCAGCAGCTTACAGGGGGCCTACGAGCAGTACTTC. Its translation is CASSLQGAYEQYF.

The J gene is TRBJ1-5, the V gene TRBV28; D gene uncertain. Germline V CDR1 and CDR2: MDHEN, SYDVKM. The germline V and J ends were trimmed by 2 bases and 2 bases, with 10 bases remaining between them. The CDR3 loop spans 15 amino acids. DNA of the CDR3: TGTGCCAGCAGTTTAGAGGGTCCCCGCAATCAGCCCCAGCATTTT. Amino acid sequence: CASSLEGPRNQPQHF.

The genes are TRBV7-8 and TRBJ2-5; 9 bases align to TRBD2. V trimming: 2 bases; J trimming: 2 bases; junction bases outside the gene matches: 9. From germline, CDR1 is SGHVS and CDR2 FQNEAQ. The CDR3 runs 17 residues. CDR3 protein: CASSLRASGTPQETQYF. The CDR3 nucleotides read TGTGCCAGCAGCTTACGGGCTAGCGGGACCCCGCAAGAGACCCAGTACTTC.

This chain uses TRBV7-9 with TRBJ1-4, with 11 bases that match TRBD1. V lost 3 bases, J lost 8 bases, and 11 bases stayed unmatched. The CDR3 consists of 17 residues. Germline V gives CDR1 SEHNR, CDR2 FQNEAQ (reference sequence). This CDR3 reads CASSLGTGGSVKEKLFF. CDR3 sequence (DNA): TGTGCCAGCAGCTTGGGGACAGGGGGGTCCGTCAAGGAAAAACTGTTTTTT.

This chain uses TRBV7-9 with TRBJ2-1; 10 nucleotides align to TRBD2. The V and J ends lost 5 bases and 0 bases, in that order; junction bases with no gene match: 4. The CDR3 length is 16 residues. Germline CDR1 reads SEHNR; CDR2 reads FQNEAQ (reference sequence). The CDR3 region has the DNA TGTGCCAGCAGCGATCCTAGCGGGAGCTCCTACAATGAGCAGTTCTTC. Its translation: CASSDPSGSSYNEQFF.

This clone was counted once. The chain employs TRBV27 and TRBJ1-2, with D tentatively TRBD1 (5 bases). The germline CDR1 and CDR2 sequences are MNHEY and SMNVEV (reference sequence). V lost 5 bases, J lost 6 bases, and 10 bases lay in between. The CDR3 covers 12 residues. The CDR3 loop reads CASSGGKNGYTF. The CDR3 DNA is TGTGCCAGCAGTGGGGGGAAGAATGGCTACACCTTC.

This clone turned up a few times. The V call is TRBV7-9, the J call TRBJ2-1, with 7 bases that match TRBD2. CDR1 SEHNR and CDR2 FQNEAQ come from the germline V gene (reference sequence). The CDR3 runs 16 residues. The ends lost 1 base at V and 11 bases at J; junction bases unmatched: 14. The CDR3 nucleotides are TGTGCCAGCAGCTTAGGGTCTAGCGGCCCCTACACCCAGCAGTTCTTC. Translating gives CASSLGSSGPYTQQFF.

V and J are TRBV18 and TRBJ1-6, with a weak D call TRBD1 (5 bases). The CDR3 consists of 14 residues. Trimming took 6 bases from V and 10 from J, leaving 16 bases between them. Germline assignment: CDR1 KGHSH and CDR2 LQKENI. The DNA for the CDR3 is TGTGCCAGCTCCCCGACCGGGGGGAACTCACCCCTCCACTTT. It is translated as CASSPTGGNSPLHF. The variable domain in full, with the rest retrieved from reference TRBV18 and TRBJ1-6, is NAGVMQNPRHLVRRRGQEARLRCSPMKGHSHVYWYRQLPEEGLKFMVYLQKENIIDESGMPKERFSAEFPKEGPSILRIQQVVRGDSAAYFCASSPTGGNSPLHFGNGTRLTVT.

This chain uses TRBV2 with TRBJ2-2, with D tentatively TRBD1 (5 bases). Germline CDR1 and CDR2: SNHLY and FYNNEI. V was trimmed by 5 bases and J by 7 bases, leaving 11 bases between them. The CDR3 is 13 residues long. CDR3 region: CASSPRAIGELFF. CDR3 in DNA: TGTGCCAGCAGTCCCAGGGCCATCGGGGAGCTGTTTTTT.

The sample holds a few counts of this clone. This rearrangement joins TRBV28 to TRBJ2-5; 8 bases align to TRBD1. The germline CDR1 and CDR2 sequences are MDHEN and SYDVKM. The V and J ends lost 3 bases and 2 bases, in that order; junction bases with no gene match: 5. CDR3 size: 15 residues. The CDR3 DNA reads as TGTGCCAGCAGTTTGGGACAGGTAAAACAAGAGACCCAGTACTTC. This encodes CASSLGQVKQETQYF.

The CDR3 loop is CASSHPERDTEAFF. In DNA form, the CDR3 reads TGTGCCAGCAGCCATCCAGAGAGGGACACTGAAGCTTTCTTT. The rearrangement joins TRBV4-2 to TRBJ1-1; D is unresolved. Germline CDR1 LGHNA, CDR2 YNFKEQ. Deletions cut 3 bases from V and 3 bases from J, with 11 bases between. There are 14 residues in the CDR3.

The rearrangement links TRBV6-5 to TRBJ2-5; D gene uncertain. Germline CDR1 MNHEY, CDR2 SVGAGI. Trimming took 5 bases from V and 7 from J, leaving 8 bases between them. This CDR3 has 11 residues. The CDR3: CASSTALTQYF. The CDR3 DNA is TGTGCCAGCAGTACAGCCTTGACCCAGTACTTC.

J is TRBJ2-1 and V is TRBV5-1; TRBD2 agrees at 7 bases. V trimming: 0 bases; J trimming: 3 bases; junction bases outside the gene matches: 3. CDR1 and CDR2 (germline): SGHRS, YFSETQ. The CDR3 sequence is 15 residues long. CDR3 sequence: CASSLVAGVYNEQFF. CDR3 coding DNA: TGCGCCAGCAGCTTGGTTGCGGGAGTCTACAATGAGCAGTTCTTC.

This clone was seen only a few times. The CDR3: CAWSVPLYEQYF. The CDR3 bases are TGTGCCTGGAGTGTACCCCTATACGAGCAGTACTTC. The chain joins TRBV30 to TRBJ2-7; unclear D gene. V was pared by 0 bases and J by 4 bases, with 7 bases between. The CDR3 consists of 12 residues. Germline values: CDR1 GTSNPN, CDR2 SVGIG (reference sequence).

This chain connects TRBV6-1 to TRBJ2-5, with 8 bases that match TRBD1. J lost 5 bases, V lost 6 bases, and 11 bases had no gene match. CDR3 length equals 15 residues. In germline, CDR1 is MNHNS, CDR2 SASEGT. The chain's CDR3 is CASRVRGPGGETQYF. CDR3 DNA: TGTGCCAGCAGGGTCAGGGGGCCTGGGGGCGAGACCCAGTACTTC.